Sequencing of this TCR beta chain was carried out in a study of shared clonotypes between healthy human individuals. In this sample, this clone turned up once. Germline lookup yields CDR1 SGHTA and CDR2 FQGTGA. The CDR3 runs 13 residues. V lost 1 base and J lost 6, with 6 bases in between. Clones were sequenced by immunoSEQ multiplex PCR, and TCRdb holds only the in-frame ones, with some missing. This sample carries a few million clones, more than 85% of them seen once, and the ten largest clones take about 0.41%. Sequenced: naive CD4+ T cells from PBMCs. Documented subset: CD45RA+ positively selected. J is TRBJ2-2 and V is TRBV7-3; no reliable D call. The receptor was derived from a man aged 18-30 years in good health. Some clones in this sample may be carry-over from other donors' samples. The CDR3 bases are TGTGCCAGCAGCTTAAAACCCCCCGGGGAGCTGTTTTTT. Protein product: CASSLKPPGELFF.